This T cell receptor (beta chain) was captured in a study of T cell responses to AZD1222 COVID-19 vaccine. Germline lookup yields CDR1 SGHVS and CDR2 FQNEAQ. Trimming removed 4 bases from V and 4 bases from J, with 16 bases in between. This CDR3 region has 15 residues. On this clone: Its cognate antigen is unknown.

Study findings and constraints: CD4 TCRs associated with vaccination spanned spike, dominating at 160-218 and 743-854.

Using immunoSEQ multiplex PCR, the repertoire was profiled, and TCRdb retains in-frame clones only, with some absent. The sample yields hundreds of thousands of clones, about 93% seen once. The chain links TRBV7-8 to TRBJ1-2; TRBD1 might be the D (5 bases). The receptor was isolated from an adult in good health. The starting material was peripheral blood, obtained on day 0 of MenACWY control vaccination. The CDR3 loop reads CASSSLQAPVYGYTF. Written as DNA, the CDR3 is TGTGCCAGCAGCTCCCTACAGGCCCCGGTCTATGGCTACACCTTC.